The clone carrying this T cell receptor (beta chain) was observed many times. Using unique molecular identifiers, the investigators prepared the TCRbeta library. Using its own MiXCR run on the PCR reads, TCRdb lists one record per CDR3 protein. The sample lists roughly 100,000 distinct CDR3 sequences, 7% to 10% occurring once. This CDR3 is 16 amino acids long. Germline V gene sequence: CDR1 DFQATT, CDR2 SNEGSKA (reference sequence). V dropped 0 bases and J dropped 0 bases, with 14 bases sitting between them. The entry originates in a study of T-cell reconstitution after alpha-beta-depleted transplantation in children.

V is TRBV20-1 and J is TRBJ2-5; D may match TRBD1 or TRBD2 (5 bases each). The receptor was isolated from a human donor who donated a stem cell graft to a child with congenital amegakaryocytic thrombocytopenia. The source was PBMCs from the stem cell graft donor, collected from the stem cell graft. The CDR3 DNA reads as TGCAGTGCTAGAGATTTTGCGCAGGGAGACCAAGAGACCCAGTACTTC. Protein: CSARDFAQGDQETQYF.